Sequencing of this T cell receptor (beta chain) was carried out in a study of T cell clones after liver transplantation (dated by TCRdb to about 2019). Regarding the research as a whole: Samples were obtained from ITN030ST, a randomized trial in which withdrawal of immunosuppression was attempted within 2 years of liver transplantation. Donor-reactive T cell clones were identified using TCRbeta sequencing after a pre-transplant mixed lymphocyte reaction and were then followed in post-transplant blood. Third party-reactive TCRbeta sequences were also identified from pre-transplant MLRs to serve as an antigen-independent comparator for donor-reactive sequences. Of the eight recipients, a few were HCV-positive, while the remaining recipients had been transplanted for non-autoimmune, non-viral indications. Subjects received no induction therapy and standard immunosuppression until randomization at 12-24 months post-transplant. To count as tolerant, a recipient had to stay completely off immunosuppression for at least one year without liver enzymes climbing beyond twice the upper limit of normal. Blood samples were taken pre-transplant, pre-randomization before withdrawal, and post-randomization after full withdrawal or failed withdrawal. Of the 8 liver transplant recipients making up the studied cohort, 3 were classified as tolerant and 5 as non-tolerant.

What the authors observed across the whole study: Donor-reactive sequences declined more than third party-reactive ones, suggesting partial antigen-specific deletion unrelated to withdrawal success. Because no allograft tissue specimens were available, donor-reactive T cells may have migrated into the graft instead of being deleted. Once repertoire turnover was taken into account, donor-reactive detection showed a significant reduction for CD4 in 7 of 8 subjects and for CD8 in 8 of 8. In two subjects, low numbers of available donor cells limited the measurable donor-reactive repertoire. Circulating donor-reactive CD4 TCRbeta sequences fell significantly post-transplant in 5 of 8 subjects, irrespective of tolerance or HCV status. Conclusions were preliminary, limited by small, heterogeneous patient numbers and non-standardized post-transplant time points.

Relative to germline, V is 0 bases shorter and J is 7 bases shorter, with 12 bases between their ends. The CDR3 sequence holds 14 residues, the cysteine and phenylalanine included. Of all the DNA, just the CDR3 is kept, 42 bases in frame from base 1. Unstimulated PBMCs, after thawing, were stained for CD3, CD4 and CD8 and then FACS-sorted into CD3+CD4+ and CD3+CD8+ populations. All 8 studied subjects were randomized to withdrawal of immunosuppression. The Qiagen DNeasy Blood and Tissue Kit was used for genomic DNA isolation. Frozen genomic DNA underwent high-throughput TCRbeta CDR3 sequencing by immunoSEQ, including PCR amplification, mapping, bias correction and internal controls. The original methods were these. Productive rearrangements were retained, and unique TCRbeta sequences were defined by the CDR3 nucleotide sequence together with the V and J gene. A sequence counted as donor-reactive only if the sequence showed at least 5-fold expansion in CFSE-low cells compared with unstimulated pre-transplant cells and had a frequency of at least 0.01%. To ensure at least 90% detection power, minimum frequency thresholds were set for each subject based on that subject's lowest-template unstimulated sample. Jensen-Shannon divergence between the top 1000 TCRbeta sequences post-transplant and pre-transplant was used to measure repertoire turnover. Two-sided Fisher's exact tests were used to test for changes in how often donor-reactive sequences were detected. TCRdb mirrors the immuneACCESS table, restricted to in-frame sequences. Some clones are absent from its copies; in checked studies, under half trace to an unresolved V gene, and the reason for the others is unknown. The V and J calls and clone size come from that table; D and trimming were worked out from the DNA. This sample is represented by tens of thousands of clones; 60% to 80% of them were singletons. Jointly, the top ten make up about a tenth of the sample.

A remark on this clone: Its antigen remains unidentified. One base away there is no much larger clone; base qualities are not given.

This receptor chain uses TRBV23-1 and TRBJ1-2, with no confident D gene call. TRBV23-1 carries the ORF label, with uncertain function. Sequencing was performed on CD4+ T cells from blood, taken at the 22-month timepoint. The TCR was taken from a human patient who received a liver transplant. Following transplantation, part of the T cell population may be supplied by the graft donor rather than the patient. Here the CDR3 is given as CASSQSRAEGGYTF. The DNA sequence is given as TGCGCCAGCAGTCAATCGAGGGCAGAAGGTGGCTACACCTTC.